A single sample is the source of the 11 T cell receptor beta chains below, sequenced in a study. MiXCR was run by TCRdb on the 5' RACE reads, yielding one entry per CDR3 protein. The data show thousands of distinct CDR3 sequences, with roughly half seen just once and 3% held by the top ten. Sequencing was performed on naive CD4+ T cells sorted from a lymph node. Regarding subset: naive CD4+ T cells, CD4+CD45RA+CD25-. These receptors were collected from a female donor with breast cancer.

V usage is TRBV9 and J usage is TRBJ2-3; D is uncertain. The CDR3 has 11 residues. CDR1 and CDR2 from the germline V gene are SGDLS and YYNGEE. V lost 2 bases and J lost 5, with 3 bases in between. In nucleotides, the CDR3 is TGTGCCAGCAGCGTCGGAGATACGCAGTATTTT. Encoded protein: CASSVGDTQYF.

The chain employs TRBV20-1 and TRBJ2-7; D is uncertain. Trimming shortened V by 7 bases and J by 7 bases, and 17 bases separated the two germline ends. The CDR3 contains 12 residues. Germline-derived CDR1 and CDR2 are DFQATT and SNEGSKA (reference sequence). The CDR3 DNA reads TGCAGTGTTTCCCGGGCTCAACGGGAGCAGTACTTC. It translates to CSVSRAQREQYF.

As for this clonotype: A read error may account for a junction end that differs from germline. The CDR3 DNA is TGTGTCACCAGCAGAGGGGCGAGTAATGAAAAACTGTTTTTT. Protein sequence: CVTSRGASNEKLFF. The chain recombines TRBV15 with TRBJ1-4; a possible D gene is TRBD1 (5 bases). The CDR3 loop spans 14 amino acids. Germline CDR1 and CDR2: LNHNV and YYDKDF (reference sequence).

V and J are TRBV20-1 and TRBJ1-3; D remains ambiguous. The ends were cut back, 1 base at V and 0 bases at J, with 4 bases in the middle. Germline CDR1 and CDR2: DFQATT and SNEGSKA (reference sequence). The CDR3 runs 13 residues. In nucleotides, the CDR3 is TGCAGTGCTAGAGGGGGCTCTGGAAACACCATATATTTT. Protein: CSARGGSGNTIYF.

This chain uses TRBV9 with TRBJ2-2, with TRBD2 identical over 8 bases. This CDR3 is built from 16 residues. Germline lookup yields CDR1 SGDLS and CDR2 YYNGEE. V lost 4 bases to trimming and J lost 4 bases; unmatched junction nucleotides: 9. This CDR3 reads CASSSRAGTSTGELFF. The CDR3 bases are TGTGCCAGCAGCTCTCGCGCCGGGACTAGCACCGGGGAGCTGTTTTTT.

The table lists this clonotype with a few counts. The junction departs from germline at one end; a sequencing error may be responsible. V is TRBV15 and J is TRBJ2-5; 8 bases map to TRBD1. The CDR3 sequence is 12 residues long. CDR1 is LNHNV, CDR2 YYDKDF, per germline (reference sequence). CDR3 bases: TGTGCCACCAGCATTGACAGGGGTCCTTCGGTCTTC. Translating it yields CATSIDRGPSVF. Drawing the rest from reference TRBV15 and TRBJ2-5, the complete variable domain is DAMVIQNPRYQVTQFGKPVTLSCSQTLNHNVMYWYQQKSSQAPKLLFHYYDKDFNNEADTPDNFQSRRPNTSFCFLDIRSPGLGDTAMYLCATSIDRGPSVFGPGTRLLVL.

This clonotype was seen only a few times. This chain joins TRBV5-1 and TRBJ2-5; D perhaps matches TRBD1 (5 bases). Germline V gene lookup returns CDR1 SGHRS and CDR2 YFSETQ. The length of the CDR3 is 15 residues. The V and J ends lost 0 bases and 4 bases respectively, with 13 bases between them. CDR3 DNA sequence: TGCGCCAGCAGCTTGGAGGGGTTATTAGCAGAGACCCAGTACTTC. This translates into CASSLEGLLAETQYF.

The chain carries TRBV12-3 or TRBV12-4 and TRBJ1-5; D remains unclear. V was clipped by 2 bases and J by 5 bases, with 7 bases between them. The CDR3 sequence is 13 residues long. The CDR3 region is CASSLNNYQPQHF. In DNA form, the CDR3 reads TGTGCCAGCAGTTTAAATAACTATCAGCCCCAGCATTTT.

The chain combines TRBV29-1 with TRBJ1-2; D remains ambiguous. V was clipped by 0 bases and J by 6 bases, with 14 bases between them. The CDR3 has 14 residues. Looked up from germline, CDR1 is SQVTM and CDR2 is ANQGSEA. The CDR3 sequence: CSVEEEEGIDGYTF. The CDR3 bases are TGCAGCGTTGAAGAAGAAGAAGGGATCGATGGCTACACCTTC.

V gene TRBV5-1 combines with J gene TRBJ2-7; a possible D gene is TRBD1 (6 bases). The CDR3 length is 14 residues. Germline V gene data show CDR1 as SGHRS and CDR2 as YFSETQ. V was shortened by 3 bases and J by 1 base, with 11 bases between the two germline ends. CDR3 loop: CASSWRTASYEQYF. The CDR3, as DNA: TGCGCCAGCAGCTGGAGGACAGCTTCCTACGAGCAGTACTTC.

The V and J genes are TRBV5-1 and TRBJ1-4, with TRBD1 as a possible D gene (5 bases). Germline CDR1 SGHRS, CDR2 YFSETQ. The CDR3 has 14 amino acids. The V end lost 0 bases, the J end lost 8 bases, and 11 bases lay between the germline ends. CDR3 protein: CASSLGGLGEKLFF. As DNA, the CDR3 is TGCGCCAGCAGCTTGGGGGGACTTGGGGAAAAACTGTTTTTT.